This TCR beta chain stems from a study of immune evolution from preneoplasia to lung adenocarcinoma. Study summary: HLA loss of heterozygosity: less than 9% AIS, about 15% MIA, roughly 35% ADC, none AAH. The study, taken as a whole, reports: Top clone share appeared to fall from AAH through AIS, MIA, adenocarcinoma.

The protocol was immunoSEQ multiplex PCR, while the TCRdb copy is restricted to in-frame clones and leaves out a portion. The table includes some 15,000 clones, roughly 80% detected once. The V gene's germline CDR1 is SEHNR and CDR2 FQNEAQ (reference sequence). The ends lost 1 base at V and 2 bases at J; junction bases unmatched: 4. This CDR3 spans 15 amino acids. Notes on this clone: Its antigen is unknown.

Each case's diagnosis was confirmed by two pathologists on H&E. The source of this sequence is a person aged 65 to 79 with lung adenocarcinoma. The sequencing sample was made of FFPE minimally invasive lung adenocarcinoma tissue. V gene TRBV7-9 combines with J gene TRBJ1-1, with TRBD1 identical over 7 bases. CDR3: CASSLGSGGNTEAFF. The CDR3 nucleotides read TGTGCCAGCAGCTTAGGGTCAGGGGGTAACACTGAAGCTTTCTTT.